This T cell receptor beta chain appears in the sequencing data of a study of tumor-infiltrating lymphocytes in localized non-small cell lung cancer. Study information: Some samples were collected after neoadjuvant chemotherapy; smokers, never-smokers and several histologies were included. From each patient, both tumor and uninvolved lung, non-adjacent to tumor, were sampled.

Study-wide findings and caveats: Tumors had more T cell infiltration than uninvolved lung, per TCRbeta sequencing and CD3 counts. Each assay used a separate piece of the same tissue.

Germline CDR1 and CDR2: MNHEY and SVGAGI. The CDR3 spans 14 residues. V was clipped by 6 bases and J by 6 bases, with 17 bases between them. This clone was seen more than once but under ten times. The antigen is undetermined. TCRdb's copy holds only in-frame clones and misses some; the assay was immunoSEQ multiplex PCR. Here the sample spans approximately 16,000 clones, around 41% being singletons. Material: lung tumor tissue. The sequence derives from a human donor with non-small cell lung cancer. This rearrangement joins TRBV6-5 to TRBJ1-2; a possible D gene is TRBD1 (5 bases). The DNA of the CDR3 is TGTGCCAGCAGACCGGGACTTACGGTGAATGGCTACACCTTC. Translated: CASRPGLTVNGYTF.